This T cell receptor beta chain derives from a study of blood T cells in healthy people across ages. A second PCR of roughly 7 to 11 cycles used a sample-barcoded 5' primer and a J-beta primer mix. TCRdb processed the 5' RACE reads anew with MiXCR; each CDR3 protein has one entry. Of 750,000 to 950,000 distinct CDR3 sequences listed, around 25% were seen once; the top ten hold 2.5% to 3.5%. This clonotype has only a few counts. The CDR3 extends over 15 amino acids. Germline trimming cut 5 bases from V and 6 bases from J; bases unmatched to any gene: 9. These data were also filed under a second study, of T cells of mothers and their children. That study reports: Related mother and child pairs showed slightly greater overlap (not significant) than unrelated pairs did.

The rearrangement joins TRBV12-3 or TRBV12-4 to TRBJ1-4; 7 nucleotides agree with TRBD1. Source material: blood. The source is a boy under 18 in good health. The CDR3 DNA reads as TGTGCCAGCAGTCCATGGGACAGAAACTATGAAAAACTGTTTTTT. Protein: CASSPWDRNYEKLFF.